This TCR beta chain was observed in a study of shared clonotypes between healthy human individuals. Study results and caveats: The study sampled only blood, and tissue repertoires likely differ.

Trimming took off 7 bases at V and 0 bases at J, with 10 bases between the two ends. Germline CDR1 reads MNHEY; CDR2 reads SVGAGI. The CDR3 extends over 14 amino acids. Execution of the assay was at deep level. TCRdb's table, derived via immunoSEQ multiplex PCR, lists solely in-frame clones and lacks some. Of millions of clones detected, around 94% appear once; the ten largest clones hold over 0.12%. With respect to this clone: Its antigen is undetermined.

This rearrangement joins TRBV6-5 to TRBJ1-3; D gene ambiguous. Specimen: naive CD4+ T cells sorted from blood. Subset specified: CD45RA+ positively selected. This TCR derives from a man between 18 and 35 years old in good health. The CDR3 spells CASNSGFSGNTIYF. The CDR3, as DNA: TGTGCCAGCAATTCAGGTTTCTCTGGAAACACCATATATTTT.